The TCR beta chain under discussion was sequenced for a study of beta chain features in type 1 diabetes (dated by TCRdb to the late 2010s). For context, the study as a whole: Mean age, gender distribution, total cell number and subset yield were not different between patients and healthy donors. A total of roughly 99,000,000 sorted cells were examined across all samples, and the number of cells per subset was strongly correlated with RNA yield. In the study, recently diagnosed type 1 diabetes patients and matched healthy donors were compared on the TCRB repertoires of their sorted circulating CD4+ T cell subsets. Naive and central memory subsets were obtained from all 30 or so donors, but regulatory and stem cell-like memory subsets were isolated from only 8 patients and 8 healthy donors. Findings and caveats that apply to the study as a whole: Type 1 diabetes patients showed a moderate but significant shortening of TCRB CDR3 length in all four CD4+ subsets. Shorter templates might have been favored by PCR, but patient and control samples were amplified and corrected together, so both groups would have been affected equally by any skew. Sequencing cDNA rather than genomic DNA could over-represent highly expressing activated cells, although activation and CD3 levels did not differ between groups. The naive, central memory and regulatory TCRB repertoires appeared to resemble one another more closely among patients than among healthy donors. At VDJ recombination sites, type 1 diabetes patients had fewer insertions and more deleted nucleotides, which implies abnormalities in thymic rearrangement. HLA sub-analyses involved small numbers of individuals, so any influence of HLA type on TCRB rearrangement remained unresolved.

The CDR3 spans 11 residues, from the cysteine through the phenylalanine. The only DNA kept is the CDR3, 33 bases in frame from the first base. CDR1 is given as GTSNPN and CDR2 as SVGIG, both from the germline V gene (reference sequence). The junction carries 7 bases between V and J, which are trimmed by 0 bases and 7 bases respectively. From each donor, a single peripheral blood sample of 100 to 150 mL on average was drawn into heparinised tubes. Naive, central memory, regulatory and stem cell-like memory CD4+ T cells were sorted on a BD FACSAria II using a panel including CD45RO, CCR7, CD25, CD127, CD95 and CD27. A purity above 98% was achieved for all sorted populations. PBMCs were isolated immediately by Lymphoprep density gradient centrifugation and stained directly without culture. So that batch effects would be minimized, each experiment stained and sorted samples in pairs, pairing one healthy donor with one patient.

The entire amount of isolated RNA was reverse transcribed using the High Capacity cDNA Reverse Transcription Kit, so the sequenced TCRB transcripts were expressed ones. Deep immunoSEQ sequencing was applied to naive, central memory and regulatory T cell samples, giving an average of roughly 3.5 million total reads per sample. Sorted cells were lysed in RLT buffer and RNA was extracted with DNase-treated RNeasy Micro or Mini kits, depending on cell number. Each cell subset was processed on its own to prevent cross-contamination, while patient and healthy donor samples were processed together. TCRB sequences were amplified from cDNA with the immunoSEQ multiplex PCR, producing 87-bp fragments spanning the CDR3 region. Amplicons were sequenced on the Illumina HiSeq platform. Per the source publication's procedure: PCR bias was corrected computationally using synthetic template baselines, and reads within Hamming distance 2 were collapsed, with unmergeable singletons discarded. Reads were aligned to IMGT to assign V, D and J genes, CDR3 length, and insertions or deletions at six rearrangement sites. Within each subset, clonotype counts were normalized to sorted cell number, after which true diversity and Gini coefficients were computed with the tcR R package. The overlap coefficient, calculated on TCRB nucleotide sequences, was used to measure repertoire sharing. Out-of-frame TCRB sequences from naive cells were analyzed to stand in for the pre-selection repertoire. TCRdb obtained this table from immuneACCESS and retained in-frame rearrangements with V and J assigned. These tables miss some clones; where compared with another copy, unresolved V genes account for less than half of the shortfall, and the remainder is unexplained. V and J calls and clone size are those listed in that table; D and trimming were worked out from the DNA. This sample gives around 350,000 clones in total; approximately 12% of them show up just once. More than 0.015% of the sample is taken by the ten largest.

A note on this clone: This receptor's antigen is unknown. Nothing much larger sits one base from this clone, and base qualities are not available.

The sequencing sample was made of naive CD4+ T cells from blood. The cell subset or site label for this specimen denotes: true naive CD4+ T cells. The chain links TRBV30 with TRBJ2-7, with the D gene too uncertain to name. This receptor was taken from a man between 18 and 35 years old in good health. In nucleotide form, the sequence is TGTGCCTGGAGTGTACTGTGGGAGCAGTACTTC. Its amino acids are CAWSVLWEQYF.